This TCR beta chain is drawn from a study of T-cell memory formation after mild COVID-19 listed by TCRdb under 2021. In terms of the full investigation: TCR sequence clusters from the two donors were found to be largely donor specific. The cohort comprised two young, previously healthy adult volunteers, one female and one male. In a couple of donors, T-cell clones that expanded and contracted after mild COVID-19 were tracked by sequencing TCRalpha and TCRbeta repertoires over time. General conclusions and limits of the study: From day 15 to 85, contracting clones showed balanced CD4/CD8 phenotypes, whereas a second wave of clones that expanded from day 15 to 37 leaned towards CD4+. Only a couple of mild cases were covered in the study, and larger cohorts including severe cases with pre-infection samples were considered necessary. SARS-CoV-2 specificity of the second-wave clones peaking on day 37 was not confirmed. Contracting CD4+ clones appeared mostly in the CM and EM memory subsets, whereas CD8+ clones were enriched in EMRA. Some responding clones were detected in pre-infection memory, which suggested that pre-existing cross-reactive memory T cells had joined the SARS-CoV-2 response.

A remark on this clonotype: Its cognate antigen has yet to be identified. Base qualities are not provided; no much larger clone lies one nucleotide away.

The germline ends are 15 bases apart after V is trimmed by 6 bases and J by 7 bases. CDR1 and CDR2 (KGHSH, LQKENI) derive from the germline V gene. Spanning cysteine to phenylalanine, the CDR3 consists of 14 amino acids. Only the CDR3 portion is preserved as DNA: 42 bases, with reading frame beginning at the first base. The instrument given in TCRdb is Illumina NovaSeq 6000. TCRalpha and TCRbeta cDNA libraries were constructed by 5'RACE with constant-segment primers, with sample barcodes and unique molecular identifiers being introduced. Trizol reagent was used to extract RNA from every sample. Amplification of the libraries took two PCR steps, and the second step added a second sample barcode plus Illumina TruSeq adapters. Sequencing of the libraries was done on an Illumina NovaSeq, producing 2 x 150 bp paired-end reads. For the original study's pipeline: Reads were demultiplexed and collapsed into UMI-guided consensus sequences with migec v1.2.7. With mixcr v2.1.11, UMI consensuses were aligned to TRA and TRB V and J templates and assembled into clonotypes. Clonotypes were classified as expanded or contracted when called significant by both edgeR and NoisET, with noise models trained on biological replicates. For edgeR calls, the cutoffs were a false discovery rate-adjusted p below 0.01 and a log2 fold-change threshold of 1. As an exploratory analysis of dynamics, PCA with hierarchical clustering was applied to max-normalized trajectories of the 1000 most abundant clonotypes. Each responding clone was given a CD4 or CD8 phenotype based on the CD4+ and CD8+ repertoires, which had been sequenced separately. Starting from the raw public reads, TCRdb applied fastp trimming at Q25, assembled clones with MiXCR and retained in-frame beta chains. Each CDR3 protein gets just one entry, which takes the most common genes and DNA from the rows behind it. The authors' filters were not applied to this entry. The table for this sample lists hundreds of thousands of distinct CDR3 sequences; more than 20% of them were counted only once. In total, the top ten clones hold around 12% of the sample.

Ficoll-Paque density gradient centrifugation was used to isolate PBMCs. The rearranged chain carries TRBV18 and TRBJ1-4; the best D guess is TRBD1, with 6 bases matching. Source material: PBMCs or a T cell subset sorted from them (not recorded which). The receptor comes from an adult woman who had mild COVID-19 (a few samples of this study predate the infection). The sample titles of this study are shuffled in the database, so cell type and time point are left out; the donor was told from shared clones. This receptor has the CDR3 CASSTDRLPEKLFF. DNA sequence: TGTGCCAGCTCGACAGACAGGTTGCCTGAAAAACTGTTTTTT.